The T cell receptor (beta chain) under discussion was sequenced for a study of T cells in Graves' hyperthyroidism and ophthalmopathy. No progression to ophthalmopathy during 18 months of follow-up defined stable disease. Patients having uncontrolled infection, another autoimmune disease, pregnancy or lactation were not included. Template material for amplifying TCR beta CDR3 regions consisted of RNA transcripts. TCR CDR3 regions were first amplified by RT-PCR with HTBI primers. TCRdb re-called the multiplex PCR reads with MiXCR, one entry per CDR3 protein. The table records over 300,000 distinct CDR3 sequences, approximately 15% of them present only once. Study-wide results and limits: Most thyroid-expanded clonotypes above 0.001 were also found in blood. Ophthalmopathy was separated from stable hyperthyroidism by a 13 V-J model.

In the case of this clonotype: The target antigen is unknown.

V dropped 7 bases and J dropped 2 bases, with 12 bases sitting between them. The CDR3 is 14 amino acids. Germline loops: CDR1 MNHEY, CDR2 SVGAGI. Sequenced sample: blood. J is TRBJ1-3 and V is TRBV6-5; the D gene is possibly TRBD1 (5 bases). The sequence derives from a woman aged 55-70 years with Graves' hyperthyroidism. CDR3 DNA: TGTGCCAGCACTACCGGGACCCCTGGAAACACCATATATTTT. Amino acids: CASTTGTPGNTIYF.